This T cell receptor (beta chain) derives from a study of T cells after somatic rescue of genetic block. CDR1 and CDR2 (germline): SGHRS, YFSETQ. The CDR3 is 14 residues long. With 4 bases removed from V and 2 bases from J, the gap between germline ends came to 12 bases. This clone was seen once. Measured with immunoSEQ multiplex PCR; TCRdb has only the in-frame clones, and not every one. The sample yields tens of thousands of clones, approximately 90% seen once. Sequenced: peripheral blood mononuclear cells (PBMCs). The receptor was derived from a man aged 25 to 45. The genes are TRBV5-1 and TRBJ2-5; perhaps TRBD2 as D (5 bases). CDR3 sequence reads: CASSPDGDQETQYF. CDR3 nucleotides: TGCGCCAGCAGCCCAGACGGGGATCAAGAGACCCAGTACTTC.